This record looks at one T cell receptor beta chain sequence and its context. The table came from immunoSEQ multiplex PCR; TCRdb's copy has only in-frame clones and leaves some out. This sample has 390,000 or so clones; about 93% occur once, and the top ten carry more than 6%. This entry comes from a study of control samples from healthy donors and cancer patients. CDR3 size: 12 residues. Trimming removed 6 bases from V and 8 bases from J; junction bases left unmatched: 4. This sequence originates from a man aged 35 to 55 with head and neck cancer. V and J are TRBV12-3 or TRBV12-4 and TRBJ1-1; 9 bases map to TRBD1. The sequencing input was PBMCs. CDR3 nucleotides: TGTGCCAGCAGCCATACAGGGGGCGAAGCTTTCTTT. Translating gives CASSHTGGEAFF.